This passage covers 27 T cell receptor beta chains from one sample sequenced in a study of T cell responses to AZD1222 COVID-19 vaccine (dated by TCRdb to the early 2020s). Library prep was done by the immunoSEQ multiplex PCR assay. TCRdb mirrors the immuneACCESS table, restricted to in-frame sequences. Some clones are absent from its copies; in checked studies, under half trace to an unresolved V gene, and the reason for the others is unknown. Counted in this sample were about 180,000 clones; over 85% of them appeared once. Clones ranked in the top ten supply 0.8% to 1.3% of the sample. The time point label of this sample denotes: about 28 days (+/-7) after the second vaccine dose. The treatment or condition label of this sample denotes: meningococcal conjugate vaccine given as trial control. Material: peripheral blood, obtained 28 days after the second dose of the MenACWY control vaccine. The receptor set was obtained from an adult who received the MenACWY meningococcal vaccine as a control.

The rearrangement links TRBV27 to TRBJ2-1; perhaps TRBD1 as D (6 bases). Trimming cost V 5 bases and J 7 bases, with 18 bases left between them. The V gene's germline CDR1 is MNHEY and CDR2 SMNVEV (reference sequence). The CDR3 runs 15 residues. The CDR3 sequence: CASSPTGGLGNEQFF. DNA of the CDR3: TGTGCCAGCAGTCCGACAGGCGGGTTGGGGAATGAGCAGTTCTTC.

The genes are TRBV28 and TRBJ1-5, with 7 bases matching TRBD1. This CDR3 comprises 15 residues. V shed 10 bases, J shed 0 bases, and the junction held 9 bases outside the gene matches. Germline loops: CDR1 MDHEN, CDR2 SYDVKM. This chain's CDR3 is CATLGTDSSNQPQHF. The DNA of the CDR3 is TGTGCCACCCTCGGGACAGACAGTAGCAATCAGCCCCAGCATTTT.

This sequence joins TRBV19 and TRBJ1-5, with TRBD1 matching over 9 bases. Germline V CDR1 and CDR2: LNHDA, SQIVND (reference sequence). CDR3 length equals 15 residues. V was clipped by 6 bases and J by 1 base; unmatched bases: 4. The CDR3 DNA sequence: TGTGCCAGTAGAAGGACAGGGGTAAGCAATCAGCCCCAGCATTTT. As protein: CASRRTGVSNQPQHF. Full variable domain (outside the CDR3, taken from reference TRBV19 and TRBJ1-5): DGGITQSPKYLFRKEGQNVTLSCEQNLNHDAMYWYRQDPGQGLRLIYYSQIVNDFQKGDIAEGYSVSREKKESFPLTVTSAQKNPTAFYLCASRRTGVSNQPQHFGDGTRLSIL.

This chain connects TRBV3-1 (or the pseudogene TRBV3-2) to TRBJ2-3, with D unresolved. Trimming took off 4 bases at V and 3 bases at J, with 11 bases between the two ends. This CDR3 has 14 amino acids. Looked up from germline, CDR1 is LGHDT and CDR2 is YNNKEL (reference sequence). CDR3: CASSPAILTDTQYF. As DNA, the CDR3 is TGTGCCAGCAGCCCCGCAATTTTGACAGATACGCAGTATTTT.

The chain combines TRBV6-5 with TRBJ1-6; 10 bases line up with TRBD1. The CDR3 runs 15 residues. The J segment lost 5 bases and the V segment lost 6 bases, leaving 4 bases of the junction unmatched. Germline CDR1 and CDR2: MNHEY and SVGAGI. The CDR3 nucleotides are TGTGCCAGCAGAAGACAGGGGGCAAATAATTCACCCCTCCACTTT. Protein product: CASRRQGANNSPLHF.

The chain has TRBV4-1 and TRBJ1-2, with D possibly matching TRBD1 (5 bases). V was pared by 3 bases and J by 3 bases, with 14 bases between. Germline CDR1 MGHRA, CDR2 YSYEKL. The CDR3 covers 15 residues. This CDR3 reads CASSHSPGGDYGYTF. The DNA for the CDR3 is TGCGCCAGCAGCCATAGCCCCGGGGGGGACTATGGCTACACCTTC.

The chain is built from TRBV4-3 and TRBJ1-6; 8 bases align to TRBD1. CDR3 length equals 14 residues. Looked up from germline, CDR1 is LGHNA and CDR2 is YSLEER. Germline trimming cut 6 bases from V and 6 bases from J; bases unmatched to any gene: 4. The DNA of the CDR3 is TGCGCCAGCAGTCTCGACAGGGGTAATTCACCCCTCCACTTT. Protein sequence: CASSLDRGNSPLHF.

The CDR3 protein is CASSWGPAGGPQETQYF. The CDR3 coding sequence is TGTGCCAGCAGCTGGGGTCCTGCGGGGGGGCCCCAAGAGACCCAGTACTTC. The V and J genes are TRBV5-6 and TRBJ2-5; 9 nucleotides line up with TRBD2. The V gene's germline CDR1 is SGHDT and CDR2 YYEEEE. The length of the CDR3 is 17 residues. Losses at the gene ends were 3 bases for V and 1 base for J; bases not matched to a gene: 10.

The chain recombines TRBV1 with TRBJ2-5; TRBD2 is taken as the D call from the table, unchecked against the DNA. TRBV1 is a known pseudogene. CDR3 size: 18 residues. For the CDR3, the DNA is TGCACCAGCAGCCAAGATAAGGAGGAGGACGGAGTACAAGAGACCCAGTACTTC. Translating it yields CTSSQDKEEDGVQETQYF.

Here the CDR3 DNA reads TGTGCCAGCAGACCGACAGGCAGCTCCTACAATGAGCAGTTCTTC. Amino acids: CASRPTGSSYNEQFF. This chain connects TRBV5-4 to TRBJ2-1; maybe TRBD1 (6 bases). V lost 5 bases and J 0 bases, leaving 12 bases between the germline ends. This CDR3 spans 15 amino acids. Germline V CDR1 and CDR2: SGHNT, YYREEE (reference sequence).

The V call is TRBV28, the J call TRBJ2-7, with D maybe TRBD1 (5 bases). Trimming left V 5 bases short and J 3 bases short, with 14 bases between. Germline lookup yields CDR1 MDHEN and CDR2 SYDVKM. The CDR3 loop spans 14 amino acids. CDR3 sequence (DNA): TGTGCCAGCAGTGATGGGGCAAGGGGCTACGAGCAGTACTTC. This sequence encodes CASSDGARGYEQYF. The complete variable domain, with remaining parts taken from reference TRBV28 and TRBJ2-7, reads DVKVTQSSRYLVKRTGEKVFLECVQDMDHENMFWYRQDPGLGLRLIYFSYDVKMKEKGDIPEGYSVSREKKERFSLILESASTNQTSMYLCASSDGARGYEQYFGPGTRLTVT.

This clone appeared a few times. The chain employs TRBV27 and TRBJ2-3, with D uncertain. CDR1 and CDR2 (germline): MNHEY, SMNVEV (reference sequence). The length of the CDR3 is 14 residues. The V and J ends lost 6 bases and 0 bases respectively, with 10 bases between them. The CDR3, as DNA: TGTGCCAGCAGCCGACCCCCTAGCACAGATACGCAGTATTTT. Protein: CASSRPPSTDTQYF.

This chain's CDR3 is CASSQQGYGYTF. The CDR3 DNA sequence: TGCGCCAGCAGCCAACAGGGCTATGGCTACACCTTC. This chain connects TRBV4-3 to TRBJ1-2, with TRBD1 as a possible D gene (5 bases). Trimming stripped 2 bases from V and 4 bases from J, with 5 bases between. The CDR3 contains 12 residues. Germline lookup yields CDR1 LGHNA and CDR2 YSLEER.

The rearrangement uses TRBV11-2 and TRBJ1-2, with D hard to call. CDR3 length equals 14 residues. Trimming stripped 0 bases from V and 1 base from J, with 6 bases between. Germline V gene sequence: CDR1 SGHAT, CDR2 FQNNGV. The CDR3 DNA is TGTGCCAGCAGCTTAGATGGTATTAACTATGGCTACACCTTC. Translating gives CASSLDGINYGYTF.

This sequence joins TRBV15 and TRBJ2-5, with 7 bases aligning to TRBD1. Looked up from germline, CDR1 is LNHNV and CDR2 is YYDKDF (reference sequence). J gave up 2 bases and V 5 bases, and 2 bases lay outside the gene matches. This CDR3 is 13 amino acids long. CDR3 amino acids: CATSQGQQETQYF. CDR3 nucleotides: TGTGCCACCAGCCAGGGACAGCAAGAGACCCAGTACTTC.

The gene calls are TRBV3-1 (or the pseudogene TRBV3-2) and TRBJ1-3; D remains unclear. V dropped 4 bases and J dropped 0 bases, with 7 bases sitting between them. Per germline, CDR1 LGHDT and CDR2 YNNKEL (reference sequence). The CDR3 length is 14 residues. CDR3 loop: CASSPSSSGNTIYF. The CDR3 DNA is TGTGCCAGCAGCCCCTCCTCCTCTGGAAACACCATATATTTT.

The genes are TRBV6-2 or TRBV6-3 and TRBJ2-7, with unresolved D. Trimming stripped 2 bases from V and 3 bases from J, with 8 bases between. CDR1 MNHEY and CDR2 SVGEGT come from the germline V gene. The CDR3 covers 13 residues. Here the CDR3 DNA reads TGTGCCAGCAGTTACAGGTTTCACTACGAGCAGTACTTC. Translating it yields CASSYRFHYEQYF.

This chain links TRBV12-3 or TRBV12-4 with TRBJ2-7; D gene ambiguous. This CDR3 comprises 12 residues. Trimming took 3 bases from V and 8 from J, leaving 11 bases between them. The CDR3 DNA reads TGTGCCAGCAGTTTTGACCCCTCGAAGCAGTACTTC. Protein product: CASSFDPSKQYF.

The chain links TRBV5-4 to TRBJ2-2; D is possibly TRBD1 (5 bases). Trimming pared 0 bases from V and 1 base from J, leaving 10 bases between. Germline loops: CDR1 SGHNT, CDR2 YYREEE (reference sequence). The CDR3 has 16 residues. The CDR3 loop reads CASSLGWGWNTGELFF. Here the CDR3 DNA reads TGTGCCAGCAGCTTGGGCTGGGGCTGGAACACCGGGGAGCTGTTTTTT. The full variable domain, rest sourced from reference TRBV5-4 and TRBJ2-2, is ETGVTQSPTHLIKTRGQQVTLRCSSQSGHNTVSWYQQALGQGPQFIFQYYREEENGRGNFPPRFSGLQFPNYSSELNVNALELDDSALYLCASSLGWGWNTGELFFGEGSRLTVL.

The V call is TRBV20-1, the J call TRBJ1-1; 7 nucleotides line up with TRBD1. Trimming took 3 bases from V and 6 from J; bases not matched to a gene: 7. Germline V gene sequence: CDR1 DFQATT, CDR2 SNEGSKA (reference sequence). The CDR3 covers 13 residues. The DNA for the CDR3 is TGCAGTGCTAGTACAGGGGTGATCGCTGAAGCTTTCTTT. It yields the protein CSASTGVIAEAFF.

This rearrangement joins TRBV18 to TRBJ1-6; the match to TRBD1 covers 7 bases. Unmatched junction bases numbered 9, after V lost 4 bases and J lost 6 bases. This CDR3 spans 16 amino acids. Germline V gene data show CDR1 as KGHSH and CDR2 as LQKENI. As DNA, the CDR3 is TGTGCCAGCTCACGGGACAGCCCCGGCGGTAATTCACCCCTCCACTTT. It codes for CASSRDSPGGNSPLHF.

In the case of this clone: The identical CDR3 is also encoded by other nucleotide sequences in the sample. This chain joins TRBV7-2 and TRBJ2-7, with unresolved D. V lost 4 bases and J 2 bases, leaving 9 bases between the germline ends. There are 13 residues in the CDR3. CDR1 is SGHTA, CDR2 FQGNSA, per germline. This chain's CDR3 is CASSSERTYEQYF. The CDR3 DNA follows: TGTGCCAGCAGCTCTGAACGCACCTACGAGCAGTACTTC.

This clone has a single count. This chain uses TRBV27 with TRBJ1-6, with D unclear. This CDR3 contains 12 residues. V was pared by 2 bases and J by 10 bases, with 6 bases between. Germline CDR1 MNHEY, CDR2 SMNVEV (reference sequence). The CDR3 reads CASSLLGSPLHF. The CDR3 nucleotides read TGTGCCAGCAGTTTACTCGGATCACCCCTCCACTTT.

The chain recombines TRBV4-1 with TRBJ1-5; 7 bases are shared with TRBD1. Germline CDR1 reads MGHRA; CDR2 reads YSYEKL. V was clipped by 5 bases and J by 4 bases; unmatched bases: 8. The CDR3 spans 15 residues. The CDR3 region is CASSLGTDLNQPQHF. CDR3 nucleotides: TGCGCCAGCAGCTTAGGGACAGACCTGAATCAGCCCCAGCATTTT.

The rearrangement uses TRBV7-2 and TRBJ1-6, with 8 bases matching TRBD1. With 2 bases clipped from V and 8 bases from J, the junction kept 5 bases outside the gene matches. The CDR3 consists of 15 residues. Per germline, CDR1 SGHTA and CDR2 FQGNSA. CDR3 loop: CASSLMQGADSPLHF. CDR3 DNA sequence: TGTGCCAGCAGCTTAATGCAGGGGGCGGATTCACCCCTCCACTTT.

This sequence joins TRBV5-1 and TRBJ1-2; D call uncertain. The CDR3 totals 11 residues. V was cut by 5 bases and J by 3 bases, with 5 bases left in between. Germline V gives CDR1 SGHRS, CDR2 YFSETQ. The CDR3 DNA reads TGCGCCAGCAGACAAGACTATGGCTACACCTTC. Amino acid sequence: CASRQDYGYTF.

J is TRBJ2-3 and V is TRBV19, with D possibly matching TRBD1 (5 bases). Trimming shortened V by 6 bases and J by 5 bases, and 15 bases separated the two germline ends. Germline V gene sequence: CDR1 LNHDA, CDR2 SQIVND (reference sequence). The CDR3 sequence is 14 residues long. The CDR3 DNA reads TGTGCCAGTAGGAGTGGACAATTATTAGATACGCAGTATTTT. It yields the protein CASRSGQLLDTQYF. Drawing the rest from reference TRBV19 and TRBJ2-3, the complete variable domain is DGGITQSPKYLFRKEGQNVTLSCEQNLNHDAMYWYRQDPGQGLRLIYYSQIVNDFQKGDIAEGYSVSREKKESFPLTVTSAQKNPTAFYLCASRSGQLLDTQYFGPGTRLTVL.